Listed below are T cell receptor beta chains from one sample, sequenced in a study of post-analysis software for immune sequencing data. Using its own MiXCR run on the PCR reads, TCRdb lists one record per CDR3 protein. The sample shows more than 450,000 distinct CDR3 sequences, 30% to 40% of them seen only once. Sequencing input: blood. The receptor set was obtained from a girl aged 2 to 17 with multiple sclerosis. CDR3s include the opening cysteine and the closing phenylalanine or tryptophan. The order of the fields is D gene, J gene, clone size, V gene, CDR3 DNA, CDR3 protein. D genes are given only for firm matches. Part of the rows lack a size; the others show once, few, many or a class for expanded clones.

D: NA
J: TRBJ1-4
size: NA
V: TRBV3-1
DNA: TGTGCCAGCAGCCAGAAACCGGGTGTCAATGAAAAACTGTTTTTT
CDR3: CASSQKPGVNEKLFF

D: TRBD1
J: TRBJ2-1
size: many
V: TRBV12-3/TRBV12-4
DNA: TGTGCCAGCAGTTTGGACAGGAGCTCCTACAATGAGCAGTTCTTC
CDR3: CASSLDRSSYNEQFF

D: TRBD2
J: TRBJ2-1
size: NA
V: TRBV28
DNA: TGTGCCAGCAGTTCCGGCGGGGGAAGCAAAAGGGAGCAGTTCTTC
CDR3: CASSSGGGSKREQFF

D: TRBD1
J: TRBJ1-2
size: NA
V: TRBV12-3/TRBV12-4
DNA: TGTGCCAGCAGTTTACAAATGACAGGGGGCGCGGGGAACTATGGCTACACCTTC
CDR3: CASSLQMTGGAGNYGYTF

D: TRBD1
J: TRBJ1-2
size: NA
V: TRBV19
DNA: TGTGCCAGTAGTCCCCATCAGGGACAGGGGCGGAGATACTATGGCTACACCTTC
CDR3: CASSPHQGQGRRYYGYTF

D: NA
J: TRBJ1-2
size: few
V: TRBV4-1
DNA: TGCGCCAGCAGCACCGGTCCGGACGCACGCTATGGCTACACCTTC
CDR3: CASSTGPDARYGYTF

D: TRBD1
J: TRBJ2-7
size: NA
V: TRBV14
DNA: TGTGCCAGCAGCCAATATCCCGGGACAGGCGACGAGCAGTACTTC
CDR3: CASSQYPGTGDEQYF

D: TRBD1
J: TRBJ2-2
size: NA
V: TRBV2
DNA: TGTGCCAGCGATCTTCAGGGGGCGAATGGGGAGCTGTTTTTT
CDR3: CASDLQGANGELFF

D: TRBD2
J: TRBJ2-3
size: NA
V: TRBV27
DNA: TGTGCCAGCAGTGGACTAGGGAGCACAGATACGCAGTATTTT
CDR3: CASSGLGSTDTQYF

D: TRBD2
J: TRBJ2-1
size: few
V: TRBV12-3/TRBV12-4
DNA: TGTGCCAGCAGTCGCAACTCAGGACTAGCGGGGGGTTACAATGAGCAGTTCTTC
CDR3: CASSRNSGLAGGYNEQFF

D: TRBD2
J: TRBJ2-5
size: NA
V: TRBV29-1
DNA: TGCAGCGTCATACTAGCGGGGGGACCCCAAGAGACCCAGTACTTC
CDR3: CSVILAGGPQETQYF